The source of this TCR beta chain is a study of blood T cell repertoires in COVID-19. The method was immunoSEQ multiplex PCR; TCRdb's version includes in-frame clones alone and lacks a portion of them. The sample lists 250,000 or so clones; 85% to 95% were seen once. V was clipped by 1 base and J by 8 bases, with 9 bases between them. The germline CDR1 and CDR2 sequences are KGHSH and LQKENI. CDR3 length: 13 residues. The sample taken for sequencing was PBMCs or T cells enriched from blood (not recorded which). The sequence derives from a man aged 40-49 years who had been exposed to COVID-19. V and J are TRBV18 and TRBJ2-1; D might be TRBD2 (6 bases). The CDR3 bases are TGTGCCAGCTCACCACGGTGGGGGGATGAGCAGTTCTTC. Its protein product is CASSPRWGDEQFF.